These T cell receptor beta chains were read from a single sample in a study of cytomegalovirus exposure and HLA in healthy donors. TCRdb's copy holds only in-frame clones and misses some; the assay was immunoSEQ multiplex PCR. The sample holds approximately 150,000 clones; 70% to 90% are singletons and the top ten take 0.7% to 1%. Specimen: PBMCs. The receptors stem from a woman aged 30 to 39 in good health and CMV-seronegative. The conserved cysteine and the conserved F or W are not part of the CDR3 here. The order of the fields is clone size, V gene, J gene, CDR3 protein. The listing skips clone size in some rows; elsewhere it reads once, few, many or a size class.

-	TRBV27	TRBJ2-5	ASEDQY
-	TRBV5-4	TRBJ2-3	ASRPRTGITDTQY
-	TRBV18	TRBJ1-1	ASSPLIATEAF
-	TRBV27	TRBJ1-2	ASKTGQTTYGYT
-	TRBV18	TRBJ1-5	ASSLTGIGIQPQH
-	TRBV5-1	TRBJ2-1	ASSYSGLGIGEQF
-	TRBV18	TRBJ1-5	ASSEDRGNQPQH
-	TRBV27	TRBJ2-2	ASSRLEGTGAVAGELF
-	TRBV6-6	TRBJ2-1	ASSASGRVNEQF
once	TRBV18	-	ASSPTTGRSSYEQY
-	TRBV4-1	TRBJ1-2	ASSQPTGYSYGYT
-	TRBV12-5	TRBJ2-1	ASGLVPGLAGGIRYNEQF
-	TRBV7-8	TRBJ2-5	ASSLPLGQGVGKTQY
-	TRBV14	TRBJ2-7	ASSQVSYEQY
-	TRBV28	TRBJ1-2	ASSSRLVDTAWGYT